What follows are 21 T cell receptor beta chains derived from one specimen sequenced in a study of shared clonotypes between healthy human individuals. Terminally differentiated effector memory CD45RA+ cells were left out of the naive CD8 fraction, which was CD45RO-negative and positively selected for CCR7. Sequenced by immunoSEQ multiplex PCR; TCRdb stores in-frame clones only, minus some. The profile shows 650,000 to 800,000 clones, around 92% of them singletons. What was sequenced was naive CD8+ T cells sorted from blood. The receptor set was obtained from a man under 40 in good health.

The V gene is TRBV10-2, the J gene TRBJ2-5; TRBD1 aligns across 7 bases. Germline lookup yields CDR1 WSHSY and CDR2 SAAADI. CDR3 length: 13 residues. The V gene end was trimmed by 6 bases and the J gene end by 3 bases; junction bases not matched to a gene: 4. The CDR3 sequence: CASRSGTEETQYF. Here the CDR3 DNA reads TGCGCCAGCAGATCCGGGACAGAAGAGACCCAGTACTTC.

The genes are TRBV6-1 and TRBJ2-1; no reliable D call. The CDR3 length is 17 residues. V was clipped by 2 bases and J by 2 bases, with 16 bases between them. Germline V gene lookup returns CDR1 MNHNS and CDR2 SASEGT. CDR3 DNA: TGTGCCAGCAGTGAATTACCGGGCCATGTTACCTACAATGAGCAGTTCTTC. Translation gives CASSELPGHVTYNEQFF.

The chain uses TRBV7-2 and TRBJ1-3, with TRBD1 identical over 7 bases. This CDR3 has 19 residues. Germline V gene sequence: CDR1 SGHTA, CDR2 FQGNSA. V was pared by 2 bases and J by 4 bases, with 17 bases of the junction left unmatched. The CDR3 DNA reads TGTGCCAGCAGCTTATTCTCGGGGACAATAACAGGGGAGGGAAACACCATATATTTT. It is translated as CASSLFSGTITGEGNTIYF.

The CDR3 DNA sequence: TGTGCCAGCCGCGGAGGGGACTATGGCTACACCTTC. Residues: CASRGGDYGYTF. The chain carries TRBV27 and TRBJ1-2, with TRBD1 as a possible D gene (5 bases). The length of the CDR3 is 12 residues. Trimming left V 8 bases short and J 3 bases short, with 10 bases between. Germline loops: CDR1 MNHEY, CDR2 SMNVEV (reference sequence).

This clone was recorded once. The chain uses TRBV19 and TRBJ2-5; TRBD2 is a possible D gene (5 bases). The germline gives CDR1 LNHDA, CDR2 SQIVND (reference sequence). CDR3 length: 15 residues. V gave up 3 bases and J gave up 3 bases, with 14 bases separating them. CDR3 nucleotides: TGTGCCAGTAGTATCCCCTCCGCAGCGGAAGAGACCCAGTACTTC. Its translation: CASSIPSAAEETQYF.

The V call is TRBV28, the J call TRBJ2-1; D is uncertain. Germline assignment: CDR1 MDHEN and CDR2 SYDVKM. Trimming pared 5 bases from V and 4 bases from J, leaving 18 bases between. This CDR3 region has 16 residues. In DNA form, the CDR3 reads TGTGCCAGCAGTCCTGACTTGGTCGTAGTTTACAATGAGCAGTTCTTC. Translated: CASSPDLVVVYNEQFF.

V gene TRBV27 combines with J gene TRBJ2-5; TRBD1 agrees at 8 bases. This CDR3 contains 12 residues. Unmatched junction bases numbered 0, after V lost 6 bases and J lost 3 bases. Germline values: CDR1 MNHEY, CDR2 SMNVEV (reference sequence). The CDR3 protein is CASRGQEETQYF. DNA for the CDR3: TGTGCCAGCAGGGGACAGGAAGAGACCCAGTACTTC.

The chain combines TRBV7-9 with TRBJ1-2; D uncertain. The CDR3 length is 14 residues. V shed 7 bases and J shed 1 base, with 13 bases lying between them. CDR1 and CDR2 (germline): SEHNR, FQNEAQ (reference sequence). The CDR3 nucleotides are TGTGCCAGCATCGGAAACTTGCTTAACTATGGCTACACCTTC. Its translation: CASIGNLLNYGYTF.

This rearrangement joins TRBV15 to TRBJ1-5, with D possibly TRBD1 on 6 matching bases. Germline V gene lookup returns CDR1 LNHNV and CDR2 YYDKDF (reference sequence). V lost 5 bases to trimming and J lost 2 bases, with 10 bases between them. The CDR3 is 14 amino acids. The CDR3, as DNA: TGTGCCACCAGCGTGAACAGGGGCAATCAGCCCCAGCATTTT. This gives the protein CATSVNRGNQPQHF.

This rearrangement joins TRBV29-1 to TRBJ2-1; 13 bases line up with TRBD2. Germline values: CDR1 SQVTM, CDR2 ANQGSEA. V gave up 1 base and J gave up 2 bases; unmatched junction bases: 5. CDR3 length: 17 amino acids. The CDR3 coding sequence is TGCAGCGTTGAAGGTACGACTAGCGGGAGGCCCTACAATGAGCAGTTCTTC. Its protein product is CSVEGTTSGRPYNEQFF.

V is TRBV7-9 and J is TRBJ2-7; no clear D gene. CDR3 length: 15 amino acids. V was cut by 4 bases and J by 1 base, with 14 bases left in between. Per germline, CDR1 SEHNR and CDR2 FQNEAQ (reference sequence). In DNA form, the CDR3 reads TGTGCCAGCAGCTCCACAGAAGCCCGTTCCTACGAGCAGTACTTC. It specifies CASSSTEARSYEQYF.

The rearrangement links TRBV14 to TRBJ2-7; 8 bases map to TRBD2. Germline assignment: CDR1 SGHDN and CDR2 FVKESK. J lost 4 bases, V lost 4 bases, and 6 bases had no gene match. CDR3 length: 14 residues. CDR3 nucleotide sequence: TGTGCCAGCAGCCGTGTAGCGGGAAGGTACGAGCAGTACTTC. Translating gives CASSRVAGRYEQYF.

CDR3 region: CASVGVRYF. The CDR3 DNA reads TGTGCTAGTGTCGGTGTAAGGTATTTT. V usage is TRBV12-5 and J usage is TRBJ2-3, with unresolved D. The germline CDR1 and CDR2 sequences are LGHNT and FRNRAP. This CDR3 contains 9 residues. With 7 bases removed from V and 14 bases from J, the gap between germline ends came to 10 bases.

The chain joins TRBV5-6 to TRBJ1-5, with a possible D match to TRBD1 (6 bases). The V end lost 5 bases, the J end lost 5 bases, and 17 bases lay between the germline ends. Germline V gene lookup returns CDR1 SGHDT and CDR2 YYEEEE. The length of the CDR3 is 15 residues. The CDR3: CASSRGAGQDQPQHF. The DNA of the CDR3 is TGTGCCAGCAGTCGGGGGGCGGGCCAGGATCAGCCCCAGCATTTT. The full variable domain, with the rest looked up from reference TRBV5-6 and TRBJ1-5, is DAGVTQSPTHLIKTRGQQVTLRCSPKSGHDTVSWYQQALGQGPQFIFQYYEEEERQRGNFPDRFSGHQFPNYSSELNVNALLLGDSALYLCASSRGAGQDQPQHFGDGTRLSIL.

The gene calls are TRBV9 and TRBJ2-3; D tentatively fits TRBD1 or TRBD2 (5 bases each). The CDR3 runs to 16 residues. CDR1 and CDR2 from the germline V gene are SGDLS and YYNGEE. Trimming took off 3 bases at V and 1 base at J, with 15 bases between the two ends. The CDR3 DNA reads TGTGCCAGCAGCGCTCGGGGCGACGGGGGCACAGATACGCAGTATTTT. Protein product: CASSARGDGGTDTQYF.

The chain is built from TRBV25-1 and TRBJ1-1, with D tentatively TRBD1 (5 bases). The V end was cut by 5 bases, the J end by 5 bases, with 15 bases between. Germline V gene sequence: CDR1 MGHDK, CDR2 SYGVNS. This CDR3 contains 14 residues. As DNA, the CDR3 is TGTGCCAGCAGTTTTCCGGGACGCGGAACTGAAGCTTTCTTT. Residues: CASSFPGRGTEAFF.

The V and J genes are TRBV27 and TRBJ1-1, with no clear D. CDR1 and CDR2 from the germline V gene are MNHEY and SMNVEV (reference sequence). The CDR3 sequence is 16 residues long. V shed 3 bases and J shed 0 bases, with 14 bases lying between them. The CDR3: CASSFLEGSLNTEAFF. CDR3 coding DNA: TGTGCCAGCAGTTTTCTGGAGGGTTCGCTGAACACTGAAGCTTTCTTT.

This chain connects TRBV7-9 to TRBJ2-1; 9 nucleotides line up with TRBD1. The CDR3 has 13 residues. Germline-derived CDR1 and CDR2 are SEHNR and FQNEAQ (reference sequence). The ends lost 6 bases at V and 10 bases at J; junction bases unmatched: 7. Here the CDR3 reads CASSNWTGVEQFF. The CDR3 DNA sequence: TGTGCCAGCAGTAACTGGACAGGGGTGGAGCAGTTCTTC.

The chain employs TRBV11-2 and TRBJ2-3; the D gene is possibly TRBD2 (6 bases). The germline CDR1 and CDR2 sequences are SGHAT and FQNNGV. V shed 7 bases and J shed 6 bases, with 20 bases lying between them. The CDR3 runs 15 residues. The CDR3 spells CASTPEAGPADTQYF. CDR3 in DNA: TGTGCCAGCACCCCAGAGGCGGGACCTGCCGATACGCAGTATTTT.

The V call is TRBV30, the J call TRBJ1-3; D call uncertain. V lost 4 bases to trimming and J lost 0 bases, with 10 bases between them. Germline loops: CDR1 GTSNPN, CDR2 SVGIG (reference sequence). The CDR3 length is 14 residues. CDR3 residues: CAWNIENSGNTIYF. CDR3 nucleotides: TGTGCCTGGAATATAGAAAACTCTGGAAACACCATATATTTT.

V and J are TRBV5-1 and TRBJ2-7; 10 bases match TRBD2. Germline V gene sequence: CDR1 SGHRS, CDR2 YFSETQ. Losses at the gene ends were 4 bases for V and 2 bases for J; bases not matched to a gene: 3. The CDR3 is made up of 14 amino acids. CDR3 in DNA: TGCGCCAGCAGCAGAACTAGCGGGACCTACGAGCAGTACTTC. It yields the protein CASSRTSGTYEQYF. Variable domain in full (rest from reference TRBV5-1 and TRBJ2-7): KAGVTQTPRYLIKTRGQQVTLSCSPISGHRSVSWYQQTPGQGLQFLFEYFSETQRNKGNFPGRFSGRQFSNSRSEMNVSTLELGDSALYLCASSRTSGTYEQYFGPGTRLTVT.